The 7 T cell receptor beta chains reported below all come from one sample, sequenced in a study of radiotherapy plus CTLA-4 blockade in lung cancer. The repertoire was sequenced with immunoSEQ multiplex PCR; TCRdb's copy has only in-frame clones and lacks some. This repertoire shows 23,000 or so clones, approximately 70% found once; its top ten account for about 3.7%. The sample consisted of peripheral blood, taken from a patient treated with radiotherapy plus ipilimumab. These receptors originate from a human donor with non-small cell lung cancer who had stable disease on radiotherapy plus ipilimumab.

This clone was observed a single time. The chain has TRBV2 and TRBJ1-5; D gene ambiguous. Trimming shortened V by 1 base and J by 2 bases, and 9 bases separated the two germline ends. The CDR3 sequence is 15 residues long. The germline V gene encodes CDR1 SNHLY and CDR2 FYNNEI. CDR3 amino acids: CASSEETGGNQPQHF. In DNA, the CDR3 is TGTGCCAGCAGTGAAGAAACGGGTGGCAATCAGCCCCAGCATTTT.

The gene calls are TRBV25-1 and TRBJ2-1, with 8 bases fitting TRBD2. This CDR3 contains 14 residues. With 4 bases clipped from V and 8 bases from J, the junction kept 7 bases outside the gene matches. Germline lookup yields CDR1 MGHDK and CDR2 SYGVNS. This chain's CDR3 is CASSVDSGMDEQFF. The CDR3, as DNA: TGTGCCAGCAGTGTTGATAGCGGGATGGATGAGCAGTTCTTC.

This clone has a handful of counts. CDR3: CASTPHPGGFYEQYF. In nucleotides, the CDR3 is TGCGCCAGCACCCCCCACCCGGGGGGCTTTTACGAGCAGTACTTC. The J gene is TRBJ2-7, the V gene TRBV5-1, with D tentatively TRBD2 (7 bases). Trimming took 6 bases from V and 4 from J, leaving 20 bases between them. The length of the CDR3 is 15 residues. The germline gives CDR1 SGHRS, CDR2 YFSETQ.

The genes are TRBV7-8 and TRBJ2-7; D is uncertain. The CDR3 has 15 residues. V lost 5 bases and J lost 2, with 16 bases in between. Germline V gene lookup returns CDR1 SGHVS and CDR2 FQNEAQ. CDR3: CASSPFSAEAYEQYF. The CDR3 DNA follows: TGTGCCAGCAGCCCTTTTTCTGCAGAAGCCTACGAGCAGTACTTC.

The rearrangement joins TRBV5-5 to TRBJ2-1, with 9 nucleotides matching TRBD2. Germline V lookup: CDR1 SGHKS, CDR2 YYEKEE (reference sequence). V was clipped by 4 bases and J by 6 bases; unmatched bases: 8. The CDR3 has 15 amino acids. The CDR3 here is CASSIIGLASNEQFF. DNA for the CDR3: TGTGCCAGCAGCATAATCGGACTAGCGTCCAATGAGCAGTTCTTC.

The CDR3 region has the DNA TGTGCCAGCATAAATAAACGGACGAACCAAGAGACCCAGTACTTC. It is translated as CASINKRTNQETQYF. This chain connects TRBV5-8 to TRBJ2-5; no clear D. Germline loops: CDR1 SGHTS, CDR2 YDEGEE. V gave up 6 bases and J gave up 0 bases, with 15 bases separating them. The CDR3 runs to 15 residues. Combining the CDR3 with reference TRBV5-8 and TRBJ2-5 gives the whole variable domain EAGVTQSPTHLIKTRGQQATLRCSPISGHTSVYWYQQALGLGLQFLLWYDEGEERNRGNFPPRFSGRQFPNYSSELNVNALELEDSALYLCASINKRTNQETQYFGPGTRLLVL.

The chain uses TRBV30 and TRBJ2-3; 8 positions agree with TRBD2. This CDR3 is 14 amino acids long. After removal of 4 bases from V and 5 bases from J, the junction contained 8 bases not matched to a gene. Looked up from germline, CDR1 is GTSNPN and CDR2 is SVGIG (reference sequence). The CDR3 DNA is TGTGCCTGGACCAGCGGGAGAATGGGAGATACGCAGTATTTT. Translation gives CAWTSGRMGDTQYF.